One and the same sample provided the 10 T cell receptor beta chains below, sequenced in a study of blood T cell repertoires in COVID-19. The table came from immunoSEQ multiplex PCR; TCRdb's copy has only in-frame clones and leaves some out. The sample has over 100,000 clones, 70% to 90% seen once. Material: peripheral blood. The receptors come from a man between 35 and 55 years old with acute or convalescent COVID-19.

The J gene is TRBJ1-2, the V gene TRBV12-3 or TRBV12-4, with a weak D call TRBD1 (5 bases). The CDR3 extends over 13 amino acids. Deletions cut 3 bases from V and 8 bases from J, with 13 bases between. The CDR3 reads CASSLRGLYGYTF. The CDR3 coding sequence is TGTGCCAGCAGTTTGCGGGGGTTATACGGCTACACCTTC.

This chain connects TRBV6-4 to TRBJ2-1, with TRBD2 matching over 10 bases. This CDR3 has 15 amino acids. Losses at the gene ends were 6 bases for V and 0 bases for J; bases not matched to a gene: 2. Germline-derived CDR1 and CDR2 are MRHNA and SNTAGT. The CDR3 loop reads CASRRTSGSYNEQFF. As DNA, the CDR3 is TGTGCCAGCAGAAGGACTAGCGGCTCCTACAATGAGCAGTTCTTC.

The CDR3 sequence is CASSWTASTEAFF. In DNA form, the CDR3 reads TGTGCCAGCAGTTGGACAGCTAGCACTGAAGCTTTCTTT. The J gene is TRBJ1-1, the V gene TRBV12-3 or TRBV12-4, with D perhaps TRBD1 (6 bases). The CDR3 is 13 amino acids. The germline V and J ends were trimmed by 4 bases and 4 bases, with 10 bases remaining between them.

This sequence joins TRBV19 and TRBJ1-1; D ambiguous. CDR1 and CDR2 (germline): LNHDA, SQIVND (reference sequence). Trimming took 1 base from V and 4 from J, leaving 7 bases between them. This CDR3 spans 13 amino acids. The CDR3 DNA follows: TGTGCCAGTAGTATAGGGGCGGGCACTGAAGCTTTCTTT. Encoded protein: CASSIGAGTEAFF.

The V call is TRBV5-1, the J call TRBJ2-2, with a weak D call TRBD2 (6 bases). V was trimmed by 3 bases and J by 0 bases, leaving 9 bases between them. Germline V gene data show CDR1 as SGHRS and CDR2 as YFSETQ. The CDR3 is 15 residues long. The CDR3 region is CASSYSGSNTGELFF. CDR3 nucleotide sequence: TGCGCCAGCAGCTATAGCGGTTCGAACACCGGGGAGCTGTTTTTT.

The table lists this clone with a few counts. A read error may produce the germline difference seen at one junction end. The chain joins TRBV7-7 to TRBJ2-5; TRBD2 matches at 10 bases. The CDR3 spans 17 residues. Per the germline V gene, CDR1 is SSHAT and CDR2 is FNYEAQ (reference sequence). The CDR3 coding sequence is TGTGCTAGCAGCTTAGAAGGAGCTAGCGGGAGAGGAGAGACCCAGTACTTC. Amino acid sequence: CASSLEGASGRGETQYF.

The V gene is TRBV7-6, the J gene TRBJ1-3, with D perhaps TRBD1 (5 bases). Germline CDR1 and CDR2: SGHVS and FNYEAQ. The CDR3 is made up of 14 amino acids. V dropped 4 bases and J dropped 0 bases, with 7 bases sitting between them. The CDR3 loop is CASSSGISGNTIYF. The CDR3 nucleotides read TGTGCCAGCAGCTCAGGGATCTCTGGAAACACCATATATTTT.

J is TRBJ2-7 and V is TRBV2, with 7 nucleotides matching TRBD2. This CDR3 has 14 residues. Germline values: CDR1 SNHLY, CDR2 FYNNEI. With 5 bases clipped from V and 2 bases from J, the junction kept 6 bases outside the gene matches. The CDR3 DNA sequence: TGTGCCAGCAGTCCCCGGGACTACACCTACGAGCAGTACTTC. It codes for CASSPRDYTYEQYF.

On this clone itself: At the DNA level, this CDR3 is encoded by other sequences in the same sample as well. The genes are TRBV18 and TRBJ1-1; 7 bases line up with TRBD1. This CDR3 contains 13 residues. Unmatched junction bases numbered 2, after V lost 3 bases and J lost 4 bases. Per germline, CDR1 KGHSH and CDR2 LQKENI. CDR3 protein: CASSPDRATEAFF. The CDR3 DNA reads as TGTGCCAGCTCACCCGACAGGGCCACTGAAGCTTTCTTT.

The chain carries TRBV5-8 and TRBJ2-7; a possible D gene is TRBD1 (5 bases). This CDR3 has 14 residues. Deletions cut 5 bases from V and 2 bases from J, with 14 bases between. Germline assignment: CDR1 SGHTS and CDR2 YDEGEE. The chain's CDR3 is CASRRQYPTYEQYF. For the CDR3, the DNA is TGTGCCAGCAGGAGACAGTATCCCACCTACGAGCAGTACTTC.